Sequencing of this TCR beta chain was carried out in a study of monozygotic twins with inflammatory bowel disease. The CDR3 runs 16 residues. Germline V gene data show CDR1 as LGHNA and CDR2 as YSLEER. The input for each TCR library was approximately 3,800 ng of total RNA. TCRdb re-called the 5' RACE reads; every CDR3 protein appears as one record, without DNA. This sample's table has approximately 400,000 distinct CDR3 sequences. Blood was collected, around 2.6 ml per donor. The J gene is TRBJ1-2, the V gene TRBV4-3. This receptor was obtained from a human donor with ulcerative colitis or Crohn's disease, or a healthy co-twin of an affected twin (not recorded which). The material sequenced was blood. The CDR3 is CASSQGTLGTNYGYTF.